The T cell receptor (beta chain) described here comes from a study of T cell responses to AZD1222 COVID-19 vaccine. This CDR3 region has 11 residues. Germline CDR1 reads SNHLY; CDR2 reads FYNNEI. With 5 bases removed from V and 5 bases from J, the gap between germline ends came to 6 bases. Libraries were prepared by immunoSEQ multiplex PCR; TCRdb keeps only in-frame clonotypes and omits some of them. The profile shows 100,000 to 150,000 clones, 75% to 95% of them singletons. Here the sequenced sample was peripheral blood, taken 28 days after the second AZD1222 dose. This clonotype was sampled from an adult who received the AZD1222 COVID-19 vaccine. V gene TRBV2 combines with J gene TRBJ1-1, with D tentatively TRBD1 (6 bases). The CDR3 DNA is TGTGCCAGCAGTAGGGGGACTGAAGCTTTCTTT. This translates into CASSRGTEAFF.